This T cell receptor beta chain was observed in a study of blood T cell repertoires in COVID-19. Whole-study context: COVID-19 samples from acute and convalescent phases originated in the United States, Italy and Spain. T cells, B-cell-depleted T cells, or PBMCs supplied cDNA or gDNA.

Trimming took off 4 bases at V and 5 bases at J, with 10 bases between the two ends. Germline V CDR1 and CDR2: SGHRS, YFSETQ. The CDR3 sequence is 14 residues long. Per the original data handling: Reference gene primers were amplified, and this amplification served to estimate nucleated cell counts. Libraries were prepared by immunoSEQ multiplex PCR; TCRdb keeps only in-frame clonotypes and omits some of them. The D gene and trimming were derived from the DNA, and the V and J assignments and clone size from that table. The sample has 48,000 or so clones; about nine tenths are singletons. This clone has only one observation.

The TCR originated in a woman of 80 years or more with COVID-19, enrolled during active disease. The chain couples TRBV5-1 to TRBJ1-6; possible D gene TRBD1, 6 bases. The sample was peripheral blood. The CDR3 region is CASSTGQNNSPLHF. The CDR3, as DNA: TGCGCCAGCAGCACCGGACAGAATAATTCACCCCTCCACTTT.